Following are 5 T cell receptor beta chains from one sample sequenced in a study of blood T cell repertoires in COVID-19. The method was immunoSEQ multiplex PCR; TCRdb's version includes in-frame clones alone and lacks a portion of them. The sample lists 160,000 or so clones; about 80% were seen once. The sample comprised peripheral blood. The receptors stem from a human donor in a cohort sampled during active COVID-19.

This chain connects TRBV7-3 to TRBJ2-7; 9 bases are shared with TRBD2. Germline V gives CDR1 SGHTA, CDR2 FQGTGA. With 2 bases clipped from V and 5 bases from J, the junction kept 7 bases outside the gene matches. The CDR3 has 15 residues. The CDR3 here is CASSLGVSSGDEQYF. DNA for the CDR3: TGTGCCAGCAGCTTAGGTGTGTCTAGCGGGGACGAGCAGTACTTC.

V gene TRBV5-4 combines with J gene TRBJ2-3; 10 positions match TRBD2. Germline lookup yields CDR1 SGHNT and CDR2 YYREEE (reference sequence). CDR3 length: 15 amino acids. Trimming cost V 4 bases and J 2 bases; bases outside gene matches: 4. In DNA form, the CDR3 reads TGTGCCAGCAGCGTCACTAGCGGGACCACAGATACGCAGTATTTT. Amino acids: CASSVTSGTTDTQYF.

V and J are TRBV6-6 and TRBJ2-7; D possibly corresponds to TRBD2 (5 bases). The V and J ends lost 8 bases and 4 bases respectively, with 18 bases between them. CDR1 is MNHNY and CDR2 is SVGAGI in the germline V gene (reference sequence). This CDR3 region has 14 residues. CDR3 region: CASGIGVKAYEQYF. In nucleotides, the CDR3 is TGTGCCAGCGGAATCGGGGTAAAGGCTTACGAGCAGTACTTC.

This clone was counted once. The chain employs TRBV27 and TRBJ2-6, with 7 bases identical to TRBD1. The germline gives CDR1 MNHEY, CDR2 SMNVEV (reference sequence). The CDR3 is 18 residues long. V shed 3 bases and J 0 bases; nucleotides not matched to a gene: 8. The CDR3 bases are TGTGCCAGCAGTTTCGGACAGGCGTTATTCTCTGGGGCCAACGTCCTGACTTTC. This sequence encodes CASSFGQALFSGANVLTF.

V is TRBV21-1 and J is TRBJ2-5; the listed D gene, TRBD2, was not tested against the DNA. TRBV21-1 is described as a pseudogene. CDR3 length: 16 amino acids. CDR3 nucleotide sequence: TGTGCCAGCAGCAAAGGACGGGGAGGTACCCAAGAGACCCAGTACTTC. It encodes CASSKGRGGTQETQYF.